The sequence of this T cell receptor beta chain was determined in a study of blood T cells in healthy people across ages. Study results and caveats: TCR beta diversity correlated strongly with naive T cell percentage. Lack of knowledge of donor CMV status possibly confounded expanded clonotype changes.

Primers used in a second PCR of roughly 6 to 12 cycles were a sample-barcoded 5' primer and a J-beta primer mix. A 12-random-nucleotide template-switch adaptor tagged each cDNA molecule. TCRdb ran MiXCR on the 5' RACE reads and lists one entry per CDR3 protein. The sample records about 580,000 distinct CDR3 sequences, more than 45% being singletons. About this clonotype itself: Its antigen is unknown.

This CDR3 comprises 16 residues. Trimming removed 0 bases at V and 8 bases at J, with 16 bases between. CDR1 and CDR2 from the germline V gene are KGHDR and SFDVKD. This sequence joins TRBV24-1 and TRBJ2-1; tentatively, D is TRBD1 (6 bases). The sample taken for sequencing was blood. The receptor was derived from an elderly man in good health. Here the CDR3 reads CATSDLSQGQDDEQFF. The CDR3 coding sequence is TGTGCCACCAGTGATTTGTCCCAGGGGCAGGACGATGAGCAGTTCTTC.